This TCR beta chain was retrieved from a study of T-cell reconstitution after alpha-beta-depleted transplantation in children. A few counts support this clonotype. Molecular barcoding with unique molecular identifiers was used for the TCRbeta library. TCRdb re-called the PCR reads through MiXCR, storing one row per CDR3 protein. The table shows fewer than 550,000 distinct CDR3 sequences, with 10% occurring only once. Per germline, CDR1 MDHEN and CDR2 SYDVKM. Trimming shortened V by 4 bases and J by 3 bases, and 12 bases separated the two germline ends. CDR3 size: 15 residues. Sequencing used PBMCs, obtained before TCRalphabeta/CD19-depleted stem cell transplant. The receptor was isolated from a child aged 2 to 10 with inherited bone marrow failure, due to receive a stem cell transplant. The chain links TRBV28 to TRBJ1-4; no clear D gene. The CDR3 protein is CASSSTRAANEKLFF. Here the CDR3 DNA reads TGTGCCAGCAGTTCCACGAGGGCGGCTAATGAAAAACTGTTTTTT. Full variable domain (missing parts from reference TRBV28 and TRBJ1-4): DVKVTQSSRYLVKRTGEKVFLECVQDMDHENMFWYRQDPGLGLRLIYFSYDVKMKEKGDIPEGYSVSREKKERFSLILESASTNQTSMYLCASSSTRAANEKLFFGSGTQLSVL.